The 5 T cell receptor beta chains presented below share a single source sample, sequenced in a study of regulatory T cells in long-lasting Graves disease. Arm-PCR of CDR3 regions with iRepertoire HTBI primers generated TCR beta libraries. TCRdb independently ran MiXCR on the multiplex PCR reads; one entry per CDR3 protein. The sample lists under 450,000 distinct CDR3 sequences, around 20% occurring once. Described time point: persistent/refractory GD, antithyroid drugs over 5 years with positive TRAb. RNA extracted from PBMCs served as the sequencing template. Source: peripheral blood mononuclear cells (PBMCs), taken when the disease was refractory, from a patient treated with antithyroid drugs. The receptors originated from a female donor with Graves disease.

Written as DNA, the CDR3 is TGTGCCAGCAGTGTCCGGGTGTGGGAGCAGTACTTC. Amino acid sequence: CASSVRVWEQYF. This chain joins TRBV6-2 or TRBV6-3 and TRBJ2-7, with no clear D. Per germline, CDR1 MNHEY and CDR2 SVGEGT. The CDR3 is 12 residues long. The V gene lost 5 bases and the J gene lost 7 bases, with 12 bases spanning the gap.

The chain uses TRBV29-1 and TRBJ1-2; possible D gene TRBD1, 5 bases. Trimming shortened V by 7 bases and J by 8 bases, and 17 bases separated the two germline ends. The germline V gene has CDR1 SQVTM and CDR2 ANQGSEA. There are 12 residues in the CDR3. CDR3 protein: CSGTGTLGGYTF. DNA of the CDR3: TGCAGCGGAACCGGGACCCTAGGGGGCTACACCTTC.

V and J are TRBV27 and TRBJ1-5; 9 bases fit TRBD1. With V trimmed by 5 bases and J by 9 bases, 8 bases remained unmatched. The germline CDR1 and CDR2 sequences are MNHEY and SMNVEV (reference sequence). The CDR3 totals 14 residues. The CDR3 protein is CASSLGTGNTPQHF. DNA for the CDR3: TGTGCCAGCAGTCTGGGGACAGGGAATACGCCCCAGCATTTT.

The rearrangement uses TRBV7-3 and TRBJ2-7; 10 bases fit TRBD1. Germline loops: CDR1 SGHTA, CDR2 FQGTGA. The CDR3 loop spans 15 amino acids. V was clipped by 1 base and J by 5 bases; unmatched bases: 5. CDR3 nucleotides: TGTGCCAGCAGCTTAATGGGGACAGGGGACGACGAGCAGTACTTC. Its protein is CASSLMGTGDDEQYF.

This clonotype has a count of ten or more. This chain uses TRBV20-1 with TRBJ2-7; D is ambiguous. Per germline, CDR1 DFQATT and CDR2 SNEGSKA (reference sequence). Trimming left V 0 bases short and J 0 bases short, with 12 bases between. This CDR3 comprises 15 residues. For the CDR3, the DNA is TGCAGTGCTAGAGATTATCTTTCGAGCTCCTACGAGCAGTACTTC. Amino acid sequence: CSARDYLSSSYEQYF.